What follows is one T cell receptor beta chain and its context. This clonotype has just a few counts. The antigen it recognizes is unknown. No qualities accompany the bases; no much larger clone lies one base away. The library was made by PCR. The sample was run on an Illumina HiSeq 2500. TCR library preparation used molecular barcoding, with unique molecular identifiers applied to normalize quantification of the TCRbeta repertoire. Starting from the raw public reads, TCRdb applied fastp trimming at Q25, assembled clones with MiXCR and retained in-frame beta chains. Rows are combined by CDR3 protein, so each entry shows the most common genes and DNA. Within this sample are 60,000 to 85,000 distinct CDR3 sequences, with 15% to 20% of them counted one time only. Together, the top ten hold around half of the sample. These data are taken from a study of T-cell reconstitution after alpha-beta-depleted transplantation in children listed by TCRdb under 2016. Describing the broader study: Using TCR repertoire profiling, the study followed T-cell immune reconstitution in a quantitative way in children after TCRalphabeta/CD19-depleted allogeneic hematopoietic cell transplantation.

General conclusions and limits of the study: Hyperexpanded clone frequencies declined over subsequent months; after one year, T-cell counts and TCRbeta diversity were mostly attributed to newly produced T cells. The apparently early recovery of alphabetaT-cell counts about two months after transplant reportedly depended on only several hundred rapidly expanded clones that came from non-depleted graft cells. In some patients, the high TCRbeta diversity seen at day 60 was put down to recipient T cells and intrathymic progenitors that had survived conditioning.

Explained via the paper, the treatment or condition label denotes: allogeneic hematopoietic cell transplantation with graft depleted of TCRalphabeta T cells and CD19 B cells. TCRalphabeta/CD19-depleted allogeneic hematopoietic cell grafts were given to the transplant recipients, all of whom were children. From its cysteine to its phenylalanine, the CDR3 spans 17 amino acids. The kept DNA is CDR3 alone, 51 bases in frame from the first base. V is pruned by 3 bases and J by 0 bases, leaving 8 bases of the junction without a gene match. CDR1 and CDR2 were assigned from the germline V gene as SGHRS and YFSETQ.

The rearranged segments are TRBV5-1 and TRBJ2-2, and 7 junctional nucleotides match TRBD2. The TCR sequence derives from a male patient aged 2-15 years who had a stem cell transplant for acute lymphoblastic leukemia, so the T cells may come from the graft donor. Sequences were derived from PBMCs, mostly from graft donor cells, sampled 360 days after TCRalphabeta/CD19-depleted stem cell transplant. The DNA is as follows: TGCGCCAGCAGCTCCGCTGTGGGGGGGGCGAACACCGGGGAGCTGTTTTTT. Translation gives CASSSAVGGANTGELFF.